These 7 T cell receptor beta chains originate from one sample sequenced in a study of blood T cells in healthy people across ages. For the second PCR, which ran for about 6 to 11 cycles, a sample-barcoded 5' primer and a J-beta primer mix were used. MiXCR, run by TCRdb on the 5' RACE reads, gives a single entry per CDR3 protein. The table includes more than 800,000 distinct CDR3 sequences, around 26% detected once. Sequencing was done on a sample of blood. Receptors originate from a woman of 80 years or more in good health.

This clonotype has a handful of counts. The CDR3 region is CASSSGTGSNQPQHF. For the CDR3, the DNA is TGTGCCAGCAGTTCTGGGACAGGCAGCAATCAGCCCCAGCATTTT. J is TRBJ1-5 and V is TRBV6-1; TRBD1 agrees at 8 bases. Germline V gives CDR1 MNHNS, CDR2 SASEGT. The junction had 4 bases not matched to a gene; V was cut back by 5 bases and J by 1 base. The CDR3 spans 15 residues.

This clonotype occurred many times. V is TRBV10-1 and J is TRBJ2-3; TRBD2 matches 10 bases. V lost 4 bases and J lost 4; bases outside the gene matches: 2. This CDR3 comprises 14 residues. CDR1 WNHNN and CDR2 SYGVQD come from the germline V gene (reference sequence). The CDR3 sequence is CASSGAGGSDTQYF. Written as DNA, the CDR3 is TGCGCCAGCAGTGGAGCGGGGGGGTCAGATACGCAGTATTTT.

This clonotype was recorded a few times. This chain connects TRBV21-1 to TRBJ1-4. TRBV21-1 is noted as a pseudogene. The CDR3 is 16 residues long. CDR3: CAILFGWGRPNEKLFF. In DNA form, the CDR3 reads TGTGCCATCCTTTTCGGGTGGGGCCGGCCGAATGAAAAACTGTTTTTT.

Concerning this clonotype: A read error is possible here, since a much larger clone lies one base away. The gene calls are TRBV7-2 and TRBJ2-5; maybe TRBD2 (6 bases). The J call may be in error: the DNA end matches TRBJ2-1 better. Per the germline V gene, CDR1 is SGHTA and CDR2 is FQGNSA. The CDR3 sequence is 17 residues long. CDR3 sequence reads: CASSPALGRTTRETQFF. As DNA, the CDR3 is TGTGCCAGCAGCCCGGCCCTTGGGAGGACTACACGAGAGACCCAGTTCTTC.

A word on this clonotype: A much larger clone lies a single base off, so this may be a read error. The chain joins TRBV24-1 to TRBJ2-3; 7 bases are a match to TRBD2. Germline V gives CDR1 KGHDR, CDR2 SFDVKD. The CDR3 has 14 amino acids. Germline trimming cut 7 bases from V and 7 bases from J; bases unmatched to any gene: 10. Here the CDR3 DNA reads TGTGCCACCAGGGATGCGACTAGCTTAAATACGCAGTATTTT. It specifies CATRDATSLNTQYF.

The rearrangement links TRBV5-5 to TRBJ2-2, with a weak D call TRBD2 (5 bases). V was clipped by 5 bases and J by 9 bases, with 23 bases between them. The germline CDR1 and CDR2 sequences are SGHKS and YYEKEE (reference sequence). The CDR3 is made up of 16 amino acids. The CDR3 DNA reads as TGTGCCAGCAGTCCTGGGAGCCAGAGGCGTGCCAGGGAGCTGTTTTTT. Amino acids: CASSPGSQRRARELFF.

The chain couples TRBV12-3 or TRBV12-4 to TRBJ2-5, with 13 bases that match TRBD2. The J segment lost 2 bases and the V segment lost 7 bases, leaving 7 bases of the junction unmatched. The CDR3 extends over 16 amino acids. CDR3 sequence: CASTQGGLAGQETQYF. The CDR3 nucleotides read TGTGCCAGCACCCAGGGGGGACTAGCGGGGCAAGAGACCCAGTACTTC.